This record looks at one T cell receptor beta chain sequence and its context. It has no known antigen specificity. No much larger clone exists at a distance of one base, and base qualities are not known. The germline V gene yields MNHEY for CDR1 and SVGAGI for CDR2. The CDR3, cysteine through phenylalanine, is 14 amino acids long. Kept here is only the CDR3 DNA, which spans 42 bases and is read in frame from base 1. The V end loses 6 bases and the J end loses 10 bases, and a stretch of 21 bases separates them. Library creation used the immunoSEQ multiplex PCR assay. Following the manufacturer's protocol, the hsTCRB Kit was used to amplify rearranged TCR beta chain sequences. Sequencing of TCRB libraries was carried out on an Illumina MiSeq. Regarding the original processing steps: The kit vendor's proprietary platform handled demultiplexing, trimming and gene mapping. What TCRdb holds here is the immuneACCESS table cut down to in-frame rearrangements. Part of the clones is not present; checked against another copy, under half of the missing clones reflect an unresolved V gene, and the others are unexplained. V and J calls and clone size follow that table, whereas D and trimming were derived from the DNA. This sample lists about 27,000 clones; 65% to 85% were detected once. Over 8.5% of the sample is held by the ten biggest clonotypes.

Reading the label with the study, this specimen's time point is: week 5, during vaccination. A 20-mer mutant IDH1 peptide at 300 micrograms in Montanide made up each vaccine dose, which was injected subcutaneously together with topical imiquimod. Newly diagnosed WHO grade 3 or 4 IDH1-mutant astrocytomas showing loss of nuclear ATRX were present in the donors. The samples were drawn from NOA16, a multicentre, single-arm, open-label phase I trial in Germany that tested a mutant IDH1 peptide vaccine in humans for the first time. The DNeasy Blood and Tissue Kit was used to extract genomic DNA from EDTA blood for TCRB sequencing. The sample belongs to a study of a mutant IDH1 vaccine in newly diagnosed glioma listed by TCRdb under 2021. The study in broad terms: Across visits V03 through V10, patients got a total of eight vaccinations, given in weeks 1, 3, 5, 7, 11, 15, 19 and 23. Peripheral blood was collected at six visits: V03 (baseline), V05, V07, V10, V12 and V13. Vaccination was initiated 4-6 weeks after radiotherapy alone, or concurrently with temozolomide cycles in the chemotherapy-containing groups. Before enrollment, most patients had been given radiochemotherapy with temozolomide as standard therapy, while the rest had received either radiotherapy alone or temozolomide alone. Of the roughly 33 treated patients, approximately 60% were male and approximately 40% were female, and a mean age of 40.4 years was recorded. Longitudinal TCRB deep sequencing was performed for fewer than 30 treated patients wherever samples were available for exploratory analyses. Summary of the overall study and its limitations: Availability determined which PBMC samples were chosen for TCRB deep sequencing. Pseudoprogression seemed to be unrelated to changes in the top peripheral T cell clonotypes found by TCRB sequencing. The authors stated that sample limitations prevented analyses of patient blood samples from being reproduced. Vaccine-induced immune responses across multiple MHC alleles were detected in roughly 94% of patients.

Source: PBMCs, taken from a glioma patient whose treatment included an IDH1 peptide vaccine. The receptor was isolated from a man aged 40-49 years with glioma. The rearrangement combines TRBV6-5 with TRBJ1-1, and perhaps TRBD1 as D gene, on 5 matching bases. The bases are TGTGCCAGCAGCTCAGACAGCGCGGGCAGGAGAGCTTTCTTT. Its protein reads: CASSSDSAGRRAFF.